The entry below describes one T cell receptor beta chain. As yet, its antigen is unknown. The sample comes from a study of T cell responses to AZD1222 COVID-19 vaccine. The protocol was immunoSEQ multiplex PCR, while the TCRdb copy is restricted to in-frame clones and leaves out a portion. The top ten hold roughly 12% of the sample, which has about 84,000 clones, approximately 85% seen once. Study observations and caveats: White British ancestry dominated among donors, who included more females, and clonal diversity was possibly underestimated. Repertoire sampling occurred only after the peak T cell response.

This TCR came from an adult who received the AZD1222 COVID-19 vaccine. The sequencing here drew on peripheral blood, taken 28 days after the second AZD1222 dose.

This CDR3 is CASSLDSPYEQYF. The CDR3 DNA sequence: TGTGCCAGCAGCTTGGACAGCCCCTACGAGCAGTACTTC. This chain connects TRBV5-4 to TRBJ2-7; no definite D call. V lost 0 bases, J lost 2 bases, and 6 bases lay in between. This CDR3 has 13 amino acids. Germline V gives CDR1 SGHNT, CDR2 YYREEE (reference sequence).